The 29 T cell receptor beta chains listed next were all sequenced from one sample in a study of HIV-infected children after antiretroviral therapy interruption. Documented treatment: PENTA 11 planned treatment interruption arm or continuous ART arm. The TCR library was built from RNA with a 3' RACE protocol and unique molecular identifiers. TCRdb passed the 3' RACE reads through MiXCR, listing each CDR3 protein once. The sample carries about 50,000 distinct CDR3 sequences, around 4.5% recorded once. The source material was CD45RA+ CD4+ T cells from PBMCs, pooled from several time points, sampled from a donor given antiretroviral therapy, either interrupted or continuous. Subset given: naive CD4+ CD45RA+ CD45RO- T cells. These receptor sequences come from a pool of human donors with HIV.

The table lists this clonotype with many counts. The rearrangement links TRBV28 to TRBJ2-7, with D perhaps TRBD2 (7 bases). Trimming cost V 5 bases and J 5 bases, with 19 bases left between them. CDR3 length: 15 residues. Germline lookup yields CDR1 MDHEN and CDR2 SYDVKM. CDR3 sequence reads: CASSPTNAGAHEQYF. The CDR3 bases are TGTGCCAGCAGTCCCACAAATGCGGGGGCCCACGAGCAGTACTTC.

This clonotype was observed at least ten times. The rearrangement joins TRBV3-1 to TRBJ2-2; no firm D call. The CDR3 has 15 residues. Germline V gene lookup returns CDR1 LGHDT and CDR2 YNNKEL (reference sequence). V was shortened by 2 bases and J by 6 bases, with 13 bases between the two germline ends. The CDR3 here is CASSQTPSRSGELFF. The CDR3 DNA reads as TGTGCCAGCAGCCAAACACCATCTCGATCCGGGGAGCTGTTTTTT.

This clonotype was found many times. The V and J genes are TRBV6-6 and TRBJ2-5; TRBD1 matches at 8 bases. CDR1 is MNHNY, CDR2 SVGAGI, per germline (reference sequence). Trimming cost V 6 bases and J 4 bases; bases outside gene matches: 1. The CDR3 has 12 residues. DNA of the CDR3: TGTGCCAGCAGGCAGGGGGCAGAGACCCAGTACTTC. It translates to CASRQGAETQYF.

There are many counts of this clonotype. The rearrangement links TRBV4-1 to TRBJ1-5; D may be TRBD1 (5 bases). Germline V gene sequence: CDR1 MGHRA, CDR2 YSYEKL. V dropped 4 bases and J dropped 4 bases, with 14 bases sitting between them. The CDR3 totals 15 residues. Here the CDR3 reads CASSLAQAVNQPQHF. The CDR3 nucleotides read TGCGCCAGCAGCCTCGCACAGGCCGTGAATCAGCCCCAGCATTTT.

As DNA, the CDR3 is TGTGCCAGCAGTTTCCGGACGGACCCGAACACTGAAGCTTTCTTT. Its translation: CASSFRTDPNTEAFF. The chain couples TRBV2 to TRBJ1-1; D gene ambiguous. V gave up 5 bases and J gave up 1 base, with 14 bases separating them. CDR1 and CDR2 from the germline V gene are SNHLY and FYNNEI. The CDR3 has 15 residues.

This clonotype was seen at least ten times. V and J are TRBV28 and TRBJ2-7, with D tentatively TRBD2 (6 bases). The CDR3 runs 14 residues. V was clipped by 7 bases and J by 3 bases, with 16 bases between them. Germline V lookup: CDR1 MDHEN, CDR2 SYDVKM. The CDR3 is CASKSGLRNYEQYF. DNA for the CDR3: TGTGCCAGCAAATCGGGACTCCGTAACTACGAGCAGTACTTC.

This clonotype has ten or more counts. This chain links TRBV29-1 with TRBJ2-7, with D perhaps TRBD1 (5 bases). The germline gives CDR1 SQVTM, CDR2 ANQGSEA. CDR3 length: 14 amino acids. V lost 4 bases and J 1 base, leaving 14 bases between the germline ends. In nucleotides, the CDR3 is TGCAGCGTTGGTGTTGTGGGGCGGTCCTACGAGCAGTACTTC. Encoded protein: CSVGVVGRSYEQYF.

This clonotype was seen at least ten times. The V and J genes are TRBV29-1 and TRBJ2-1; D not resolved. Trimming pared 3 bases from V and 0 bases from J, leaving 12 bases between. This CDR3 region has 15 residues. CDR1 and CDR2 from the germline V gene are SQVTM and ANQGSEA. The CDR3 nucleotides are TGCAGCGTTGACCCTCCGACGGGCTCCTACAATGAGCAGTTCTTC. It encodes CSVDPPTGSYNEQFF.

This clonotype has a count of ten or more. This rearrangement joins TRBV7-9 to TRBJ2-3; the D call may be TRBD1 or TRBD2 (5 bases each). The V gene's germline CDR1 is SEHNR and CDR2 FQNEAQ (reference sequence). The CDR3 sequence is 16 residues long. V gave up 1 base and J gave up 5 bases, with 16 bases separating them. The DNA of the CDR3 is TGTGCCAGCAGCTTAGGGACCACCGGGACCCAAGATACGCAGTATTTT. The encoded protein is CASSLGTTGTQDTQYF.

This clonotype has a count of ten or more. The CDR3 region is CASSLGWQFF. CDR3 DNA sequence: TGTGCCAGCAGCCTGGGGTGGCAGTTCTTC. The rearrangement joins TRBV7-2 to TRBJ2-1; D gene uncertain. Trimming removed 5 bases at V and 12 bases at J, with 8 bases between. CDR1 is SGHTA and CDR2 is FQGNSA in the germline V gene. The CDR3 runs 10 residues.

In its sample, this clonotype was seen many times. The rearrangement links TRBV20-1 to TRBJ2-7; TRBD2 matches 12 bases. This CDR3 is built from 13 residues. Germline CDR1 DFQATT, CDR2 SNEGSKA (reference sequence). V lost 7 bases to trimming and J lost 3 bases; unmatched junction nucleotides: 4. CDR3 nucleotide sequence: TGCAGTGTTCGGACTAGCGGGGTCTACGAGCAGTACTTC. Translated: CSVRTSGVYEQYF.

This clonotype was counted ten times or more. V and J are TRBV6-6 and TRBJ1-6; 8 nucleotides agree with TRBD1. Germline loops: CDR1 MNHNY, CDR2 SVGAGI (reference sequence). There are 15 residues in the CDR3. With V trimmed by 9 bases and J by 1 base, 5 bases remained unmatched. As DNA, the CDR3 is TGTGCCAGTGGACAGGGAGAGTCCTATAATTCACCCCTCCACTTT. Translation gives CASGQGESYNSPLHF.

This clonotype was detected only a few times. The chain has TRBV19 and TRBJ1-1; possible D gene TRBD1, 5 bases. Per germline, CDR1 LNHDA and CDR2 SQIVND (reference sequence). This CDR3 is built from 15 residues. V lost 6 bases and J lost 7, with 21 bases in between. Written as DNA, the CDR3 is TGTGCCAGTAGCCCGCGGGGGTTGGGGACTGGTGAAGCTTTCTTT. Protein: CASSPRGLGTGEAFF.

J is TRBJ2-7 and V is TRBV7-2; D is uncertain. The germline V gene encodes CDR1 SGHTA and CDR2 FQGNSA. Trimming cost V 2 bases and J 10 bases, with 12 bases left between them. This CDR3 comprises 12 residues. The CDR3 sequence: CASSLPTTEQYF. The CDR3 DNA reads as TGTGCCAGCAGCTTACCGACGACGGAACAGTACTTC.

This clonotype has a handful of counts. This chain joins TRBV12-3 or TRBV12-4 and TRBJ2-1, with 8 positions matching TRBD2. This CDR3 contains 15 residues. With 4 bases clipped from V and 7 bases from J, the junction kept 9 bases outside the gene matches. The CDR3 region has the DNA TGTGCCAGCAGTTCCCCCGTCTCGGGGGGGAATGAGCAGTTCTTC. It codes for CASSSPVSGGNEQFF.

This clonotype was counted ten times or more. The chain uses TRBV19 and TRBJ2-5; 8 bases are shared with TRBD1. The CDR3 spans 14 residues. Germline assignment: CDR1 LNHDA and CDR2 SQIVND (reference sequence). Trimming removed 4 bases from V and 2 bases from J; junction bases left unmatched: 3. The CDR3 protein is CASSRDRGQETQYF. CDR3 coding DNA: TGTGCCAGTAGTAGAGACAGGGGTCAAGAGACCCAGTACTTC. Full variable domain (remainder filled in from reference TRBV19 and TRBJ2-5): DGGITQSPKYLFRKEGQNVTLSCEQNLNHDAMYWYRQDPGQGLRLIYYSQIVNDFQKGDIAEGYSVSREKKESFPLTVTSAQKNPTAFYLCASSRDRGQETQYFGPGTRLLVL.

This clonotype was found many times. The chain employs TRBV28 and TRBJ2-1; TRBD2 might be the D (6 bases). CDR3 length equals 19 residues. Looked up from germline, CDR1 is MDHEN and CDR2 is SYDVKM. The germline V and J ends were trimmed by 3 bases and 0 bases, with 21 bases remaining between them. The CDR3 reads CASSLGNSQEGGSYNEQFF. CDR3 in DNA: TGTGCCAGCAGTTTGGGGAATAGTCAGGAGGGTGGCTCCTACAATGAGCAGTTCTTC. The full variable domain, with the rest looked up from reference TRBV28 and TRBJ2-1, is DVKVTQSSRYLVKRTGEKVFLECVQDMDHENMFWYRQDPGLGLRLIYFSYDVKMKEKGDIPEGYSVSREKKERFSLILESASTNQTSMYLCASSLGNSQEGGSYNEQFFGPGTRLTVL.

This clonotype was picked up many times. This chain links TRBV4-1 with TRBJ1-1; TRBD1 aligns across 8 bases. The CDR3 runs to 15 residues. J gave up 0 bases and V 4 bases, and 4 bases lay outside the gene matches. CDR1 is MGHRA and CDR2 is YSYEKL in the germline V gene. The CDR3 coding sequence is TGCGCCAGCAGCCCAAGGGGACAGGTGAACACTGAAGCTTTCTTT. Its translation is CASSPRGQVNTEAFF.

The table lists this clonotype with many counts. The genes are TRBV12-3 or TRBV12-4 and TRBJ1-2; D gene unclear. The germline V and J ends were trimmed by 3 bases and 0 bases, with 5 bases remaining between them. The CDR3 contains 13 residues. CDR3 nucleotides: TGTGCCAGCAGTTTCAACTCTAACTATGGCTACACCTTC. Translated, it gives CASSFNSNYGYTF.

J is TRBJ2-1 and V is TRBV11-3; 12 bases match TRBD2. V lost 5 bases to trimming and J lost 7 bases; unmatched junction nucleotides: 9. From germline, CDR1 is SGHNT and CDR2 YENEEA. This CDR3 spans 16 amino acids. CDR3 in DNA: TGTGCCAGCAGCCCCACTACTAGCGGGGGGCCAAATGAGCAGTTCTTC. This sequence encodes CASSPTTSGGPNEQFF.

In its sample, this clonotype was seen many times. The chain links TRBV12-3 or TRBV12-4 to TRBJ1-1; no clear D. This CDR3 region has 13 residues. The V end was cut by 6 bases, the J end by 5 bases, with 13 bases between. CDR3 protein: CASRNLPGTEAFF. As DNA, the CDR3 is TGTGCCAGCAGGAATCTACCTGGTACTGAAGCTTTCTTT.

This clonotype was seen at least ten times. The chain joins TRBV14 to TRBJ2-7, with TRBD2 matching 8 bases. The CDR3 loop spans 15 amino acids. V shed 4 bases, J shed 6 bases, and the junction held 11 bases outside the gene matches. Germline loops: CDR1 SGHDN, CDR2 FVKESK. The CDR3, as DNA: TGTGCCAGCAGCCCCGGTTTCGAGCGGGGGACCGAGCAGTACTTC. Translated, it gives CASSPGFERGTEQYF.

This clonotype showed up many times. The V gene is TRBV5-6, the J gene TRBJ1-1, with 7 bases fitting TRBD1. The CDR3 covers 14 residues. The germline V gene has CDR1 SGHDT and CDR2 YYEEEE. Trimming cost V 2 bases and J 1 base; bases outside gene matches: 2. The CDR3 DNA is TGTGCCAGCAGCTTACAGGGGTCGAACACTGAAGCTTTCTTT. Translation gives CASSLQGSNTEAFF.

This clonotype was observed a handful of times. The CDR3 DNA reads TGTGCCAGCAGTTCCAAAGGGGGCTACACCTTC. This codes for CASSSKGGYTF. The gene calls are TRBV28 and TRBJ1-2, with D unresolved. The CDR3 has 11 amino acids. Germline CDR1 is MDHEN and CDR2 is SYDVKM. Deletions cut 4 bases from V and 8 bases from J, with 8 bases between.

V usage is TRBV19 and J usage is TRBJ2-1; D perhaps matches TRBD2 (7 bases). Per germline, CDR1 LNHDA and CDR2 SQIVND (reference sequence). V was trimmed by 9 bases and J by 9 bases, leaving 24 bases between them. The CDR3 spans 15 residues. CDR3 in amino acids: CASSSDWGGYAEQFF. The CDR3 DNA reads as TGTGCCAGCAGTTCAGACTGGGGGGGCTATGCTGAGCAGTTCTTC.

This clonotype has a count of ten or more. This chain joins TRBV29-1 and TRBJ2-3, with 10 bases aligning to TRBD2. V was pared by 4 bases and J by 3 bases, with 4 bases of the junction left unmatched. CDR3 length: 14 residues. CDR1 is SQVTM, CDR2 ANQGSEA, per germline. This CDR3 reads CSVVASGGTDTQYF. The DNA for the CDR3 is TGCAGCGTTGTTGCTAGCGGGGGAACAGATACGCAGTATTTT.

This clonotype was detected many times. This chain joins TRBV18 and TRBJ1-1; D is unresolved. The CDR3 spans 14 residues. V lost 8 bases to trimming and J lost 1 base, with 14 bases between them. Germline-derived CDR1 and CDR2 are KGHSH and LQKENI. The CDR3 nucleotides are TGTGCCAGCCAAAAGACTGCCGGGAACACTGAAGCTTTCTTT. It specifies CASQKTAGNTEAFF.

This clonotype rates as medium-sized. The chain combines TRBV20-1 with TRBJ2-3, with TRBD2 identical over 7 bases. Germline V gives CDR1 DFQATT, CDR2 SNEGSKA (reference sequence). The CDR3 contains 14 residues. V was pared by 6 bases and J by 9 bases, with 15 bases of the junction left unmatched. CDR3: CSAREAAGRSTQYF. The CDR3 region has the DNA TGCAGTGCCCGTGAGGCAGCGGGGAGATCGACGCAGTATTTT.

In its sample, this clonotype was seen many times. The chain recombines TRBV2 with TRBJ1-5; D possibly corresponds to TRBD1 (6 bases). The CDR3 has 15 amino acids. The germline V and J ends were trimmed by 7 bases and 7 bases, with 20 bases remaining between them. Germline V gives CDR1 SNHLY, CDR2 FYNNEI. The CDR3 region is CASKPDSSSRQPQHF. DNA of the CDR3: TGTGCCAGCAAGCCGGACAGCTCGTCGAGGCAGCCCCAGCATTTT.